The sequence of this T cell receptor beta chain was determined in a study of blood T cell repertoires in COVID-19. Whole-study context: Sites across the United States, Italy and Spain contributed samples from acute and convalescent COVID-19.

The CDR3 contains 13 residues. Germline-derived CDR1 and CDR2 are LNHDA and SQIVND (reference sequence). With 1 base removed from V and 0 bases from J, the gap between germline ends came to 4 bases. In the case of this clone: This may be a read error, as it is one base from a much larger clone.

In the original analysis: It was from reference gene primer amplification that nucleated cell counts were estimated. Sequencing used immunoSEQ multiplex PCR; TCRdb keeps in-frame clones, though not all of them. The V and J calls and clone size were taken over from that table, and D and trimming were inferred from the DNA. In the table there are 200,000 to 300,000 clones, 84% of which are singletons. The chain uses TRBV19 and TRBJ2-7, with unresolved D. Sequenced material: peripheral blood. This TCR was recovered from a man between 40 and 49 years old who had recovered from COVID-19. The CDR3 reads CASSIGSSYEQYF. As DNA, the CDR3 is TGTGCCAGTAGTATAGGCAGCTCCTACGAGCAGTACTTC. Complete variable domain (other parts from reference TRBV19 and TRBJ2-7): DGGITQSPKYLFRKEGQNVTLSCEQNLNHDAMYWYRQDPGQGLRLIYYSQIVNDFQKGDIAEGYSVSREKKESFPLTVTSAQKNPTAFYLCASSIGSSYEQYFGPGTRLTVT.